A single sample gave rise to the 5 T cell receptor beta chains below, sequenced in a study of beta chain features in type 1 diabetes. The antigens for these receptors are not known. Study-level results: Researchers report that Type 1 diabetes patients had moderately but significantly shorter TCRB CDR3s across all four CD4+ subsets.

Of the isolated RNA, all was reverse transcribed, and so the sequenced material was expressed TCRB transcripts. The protocol was immunoSEQ multiplex PCR, while the TCRdb copy is restricted to in-frame clones and leaves out a portion. The sample carries 200,000 to 250,000 clones, roughly 16% recorded once. Sequencing was carried out using naive CD4+ T cells from blood. The receptors stem from a man aged 25-45 years with type 1 diabetes.

The chain carries TRBV7-2 and TRBJ2-1, with D perhaps being TRBD1 or TRBD2 (5 bases each). Germline CDR1 SGHTA, CDR2 FQGNSA. CDR3 length: 14 residues. The V end was cut by 5 bases, the J end by 8 bases, with 16 bases between. CDR3 nucleotides: TGTGCCAGCAGCAGGGAGAGGGGACGGGATGAGCAGTTCTTC. Encoded protein: CASSRERGRDEQFF.

The CDR3, as DNA: TGTGCCAGCAGCCAAGGACAGGGTACTGGGGCCAACGTCCTGACTTTC. This translates into CASSQGQGTGANVLTF. The chain employs TRBV5-4 and TRBJ2-6, with 8 bases fitting TRBD1. The V gene's germline CDR1 is SGHNT and CDR2 YYREEE (reference sequence). This CDR3 is 16 amino acids long. Unmatched junction bases numbered 5, after V lost 4 bases and J lost 2 bases.

This clone was detected a few times. The V call is TRBV7-9, the J call TRBJ2-1, with 7 bases that match TRBD1. Germline V lookup: CDR1 SEHNR, CDR2 FQNEAQ (reference sequence). This CDR3 has 10 amino acids. With 5 bases clipped from V and 15 bases from J, the junction kept 4 bases outside the gene matches. CDR3 in DNA: TGTGCCAGCAGCACGGGACAGTCGTTCTTC. It yields the protein CASSTGQSFF. Looking up the rest from reference TRBV7-9 and TRBJ2-1 gives the full variable domain: DTGVSQNPRHKITKRGQNVTFRCDPISEHNRLYWYRQTLGQGPEFLTYFQNEAQLEKSRLLSDRFSAERPKGSFSTLEIQRTEQGDSAMYLCASSTGQSFFGPGTRLTVL.

This sequence joins TRBV7-9 and TRBJ2-7; D is unresolved. The CDR3 loop spans 12 amino acids. The germline V and J ends were trimmed by 4 bases and 7 bases, with 11 bases remaining between them. CDR1 SEHNR and CDR2 FQNEAQ come from the germline V gene (reference sequence). CDR3 region: CASSSSAWEQYF. For the CDR3, the DNA is TGTGCCAGCAGCTCTTCCGCCTGGGAGCAGTACTTC.

This clone was seen a few times. The chain has TRBV30 and TRBJ1-2, with TRBD1 identical over 7 bases. The CDR3 length is 11 residues. Trimming at V came to 5 bases and at J to 8 bases, leaving 5 bases not matched to a gene. Germline CDR1 reads GTSNPN; CDR2 reads SVGIG (reference sequence). The CDR3 spells CAWAMGQGYTF. CDR3 coding DNA: TGTGCCTGGGCCATGGGACAGGGCTACACCTTC.